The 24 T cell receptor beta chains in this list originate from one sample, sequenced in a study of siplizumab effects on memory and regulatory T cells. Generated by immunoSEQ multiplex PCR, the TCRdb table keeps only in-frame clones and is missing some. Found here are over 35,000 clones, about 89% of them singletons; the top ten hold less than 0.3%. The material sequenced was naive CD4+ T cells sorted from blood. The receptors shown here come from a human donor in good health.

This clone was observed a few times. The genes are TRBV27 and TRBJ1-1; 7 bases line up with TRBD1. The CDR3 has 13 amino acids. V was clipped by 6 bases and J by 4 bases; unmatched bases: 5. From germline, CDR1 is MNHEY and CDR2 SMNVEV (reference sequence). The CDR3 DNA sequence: TGTGCCAGCAGCCGACAGGGAGGCACTGAAGCTTTCTTT. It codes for CASSRQGGTEAFF.

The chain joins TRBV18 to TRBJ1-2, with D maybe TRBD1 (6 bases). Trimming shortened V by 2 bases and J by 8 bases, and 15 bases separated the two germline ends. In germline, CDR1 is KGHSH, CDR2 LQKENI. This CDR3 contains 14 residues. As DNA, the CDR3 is TGTGCCAGCTCACCAATGGACAGAGGAGGCGGCTACACCTTC. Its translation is CASSPMDRGGGYTF. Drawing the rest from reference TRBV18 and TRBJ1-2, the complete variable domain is NAGVMQNPRHLVRRRGQEARLRCSPMKGHSHVYWYRQLPEEGLKFMVYLQKENIIDESGMPKERFSAEFPKEGPSILRIQQVVRGDSAAYFCASSPMDRGGGYTFGSGTRLTVV.

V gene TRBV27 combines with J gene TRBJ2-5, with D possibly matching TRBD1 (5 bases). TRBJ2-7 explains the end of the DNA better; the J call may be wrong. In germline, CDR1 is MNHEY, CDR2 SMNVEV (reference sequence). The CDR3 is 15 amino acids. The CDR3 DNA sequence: TGTGCCAGCAGCTCCCCCCCTGGGGCTCTGGACGAGCAGTACTTC. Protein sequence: CASSSPPGALDEQYF.

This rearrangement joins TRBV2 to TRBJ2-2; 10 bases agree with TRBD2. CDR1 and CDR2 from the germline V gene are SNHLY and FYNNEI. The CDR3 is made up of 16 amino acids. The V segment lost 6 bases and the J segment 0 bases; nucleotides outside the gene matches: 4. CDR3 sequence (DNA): TGTGCCAGCAGGTTAGCGGGAGGCGCGAACACCGGGGAGCTGTTTTTT. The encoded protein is CASRLAGGANTGELFF.

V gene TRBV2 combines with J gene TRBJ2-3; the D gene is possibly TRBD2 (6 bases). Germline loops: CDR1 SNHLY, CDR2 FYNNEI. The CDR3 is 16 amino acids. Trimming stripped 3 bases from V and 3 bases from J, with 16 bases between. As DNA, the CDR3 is TGTGCCAGCAGTGAGTGGCGGGAAATCAGGACAGATACGCAGTATTTT. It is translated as CASSEWREIRTDTQYF.

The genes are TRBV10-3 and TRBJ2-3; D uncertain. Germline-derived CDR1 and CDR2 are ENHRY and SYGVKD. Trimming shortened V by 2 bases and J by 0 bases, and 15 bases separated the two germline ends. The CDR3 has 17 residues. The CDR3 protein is CAISELWTAGSTDTQYF. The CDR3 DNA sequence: TGTGCCATCAGTGAGCTCTGGACCGCTGGTAGCACAGATACGCAGTATTTT.

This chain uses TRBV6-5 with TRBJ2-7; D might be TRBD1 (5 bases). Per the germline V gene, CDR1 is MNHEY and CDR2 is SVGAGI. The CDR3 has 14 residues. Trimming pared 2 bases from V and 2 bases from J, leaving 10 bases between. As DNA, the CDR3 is TGTGCCAGCAGTTACCAGACAGCTACCTACGAGCAGTACTTC. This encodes CASSYQTATYEQYF.

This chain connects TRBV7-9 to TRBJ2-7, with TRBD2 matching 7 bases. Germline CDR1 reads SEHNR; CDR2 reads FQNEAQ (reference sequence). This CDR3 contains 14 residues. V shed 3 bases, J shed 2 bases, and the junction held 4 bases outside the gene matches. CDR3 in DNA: TGTGCCAGCAGCTTGGGGGGGTCAGCCTACGAGCAGTACTTC. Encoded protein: CASSLGGSAYEQYF.

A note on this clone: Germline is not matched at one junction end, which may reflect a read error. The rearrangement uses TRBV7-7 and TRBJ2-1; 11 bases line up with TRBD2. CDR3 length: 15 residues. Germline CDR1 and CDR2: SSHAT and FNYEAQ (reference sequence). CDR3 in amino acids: CASSLGLAVDNEQFF. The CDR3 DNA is TGTGCTAGCAGCCTGGGACTAGCGGTCGACAATGAGCAGTTCTTC.

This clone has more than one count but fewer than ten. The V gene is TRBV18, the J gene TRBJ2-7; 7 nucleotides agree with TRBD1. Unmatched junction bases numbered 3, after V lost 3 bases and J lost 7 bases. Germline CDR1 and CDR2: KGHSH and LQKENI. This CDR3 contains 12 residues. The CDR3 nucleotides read TGTGCCAGCTCACCCGACAGGGATGAGCAGTACTTC. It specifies CASSPDRDEQYF.

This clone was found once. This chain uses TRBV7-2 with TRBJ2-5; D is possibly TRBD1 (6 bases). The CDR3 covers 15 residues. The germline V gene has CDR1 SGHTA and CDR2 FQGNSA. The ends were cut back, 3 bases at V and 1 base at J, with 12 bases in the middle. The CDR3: CASSLGRTAQETQYF. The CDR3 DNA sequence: TGTGCCAGCAGCTTGGGTCGGACAGCCCAAGAGACCCAGTACTTC.

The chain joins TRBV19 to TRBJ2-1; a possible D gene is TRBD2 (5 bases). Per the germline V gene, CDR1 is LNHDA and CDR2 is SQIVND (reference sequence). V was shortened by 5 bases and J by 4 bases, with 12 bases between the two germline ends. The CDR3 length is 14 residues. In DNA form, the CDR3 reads TGTGCCAGTAGTTCGACCCGGACTTACAATGAGCAGTTCTTC. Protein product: CASSSTRTYNEQFF.

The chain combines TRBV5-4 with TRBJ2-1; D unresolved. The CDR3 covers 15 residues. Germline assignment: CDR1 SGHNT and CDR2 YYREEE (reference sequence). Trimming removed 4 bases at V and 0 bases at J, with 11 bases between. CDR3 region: CASSPLGSSYNEQFF. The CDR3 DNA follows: TGTGCCAGCAGCCCCTTAGGAAGCTCCTACAATGAGCAGTTCTTC.

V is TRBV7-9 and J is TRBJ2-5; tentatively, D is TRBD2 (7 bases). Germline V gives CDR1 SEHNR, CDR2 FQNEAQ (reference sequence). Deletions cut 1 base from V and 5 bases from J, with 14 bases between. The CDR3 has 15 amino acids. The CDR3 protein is CASSLGGGALETQYF. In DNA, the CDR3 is TGTGCCAGCAGCTTAGGAGGGGGGGCCCTTGAGACCCAGTACTTC. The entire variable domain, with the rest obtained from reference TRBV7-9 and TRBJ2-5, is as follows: DTGVSQNPRHKITKRGQNVTFRCDPISEHNRLYWYRQTLGQGPEFLTYFQNEAQLEKSRLLSDRFSAERPKGSFSTLEIQRTEQGDSAMYLCASSLGGGALETQYFGPGTRLLVL.

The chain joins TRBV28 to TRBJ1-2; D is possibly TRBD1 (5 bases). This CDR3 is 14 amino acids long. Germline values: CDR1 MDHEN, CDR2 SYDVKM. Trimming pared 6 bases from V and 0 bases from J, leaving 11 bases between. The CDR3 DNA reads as TGTGCCAGCAGCCCCCAGGGTGCTAACTATGGCTACACCTTC. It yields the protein CASSPQGANYGYTF.

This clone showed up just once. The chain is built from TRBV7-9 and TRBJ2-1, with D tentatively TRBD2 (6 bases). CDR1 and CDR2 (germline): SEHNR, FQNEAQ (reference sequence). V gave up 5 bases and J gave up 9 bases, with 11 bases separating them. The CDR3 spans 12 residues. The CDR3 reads CASSRLGGEQFF. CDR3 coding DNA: TGTGCCAGCAGCCGACTGGGGGGTGAGCAGTTCTTC.

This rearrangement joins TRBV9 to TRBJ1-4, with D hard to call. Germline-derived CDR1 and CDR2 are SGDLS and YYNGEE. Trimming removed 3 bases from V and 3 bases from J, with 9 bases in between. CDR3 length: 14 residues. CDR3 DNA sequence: TGTGCCAGCAGCGGAGGATTGGCTAATGAAAAACTGTTTTTT. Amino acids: CASSGGLANEKLFF.

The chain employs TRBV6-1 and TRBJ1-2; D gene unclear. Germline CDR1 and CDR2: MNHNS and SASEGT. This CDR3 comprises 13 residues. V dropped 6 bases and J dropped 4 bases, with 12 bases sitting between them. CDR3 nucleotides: TGTGCCAGCAGGGACGGACCCCTCTATGGCTACACCTTC. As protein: CASRDGPLYGYTF.

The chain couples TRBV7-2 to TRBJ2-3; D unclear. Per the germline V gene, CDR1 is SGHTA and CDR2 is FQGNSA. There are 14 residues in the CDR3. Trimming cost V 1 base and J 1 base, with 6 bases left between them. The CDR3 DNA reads TGTGCCAGCAGCTTAGATTTCGGCACAGATACGCAGTATTTT. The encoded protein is CASSLDFGTDTQYF.

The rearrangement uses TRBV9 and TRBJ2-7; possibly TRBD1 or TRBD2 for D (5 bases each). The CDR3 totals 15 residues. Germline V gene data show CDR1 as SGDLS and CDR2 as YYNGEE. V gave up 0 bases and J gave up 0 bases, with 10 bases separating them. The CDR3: CASSVERGSSYEQYF. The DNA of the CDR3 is TGTGCCAGCAGCGTAGAGAGGGGAAGCTCCTACGAGCAGTACTTC. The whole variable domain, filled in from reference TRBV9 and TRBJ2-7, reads DSGVTQTPKHLITATGQRVTLRCSPRSGDLSVYWYQQSLDQGLQFLIQYYNGEERAKGNILERFSAQQFPDLHSELNLSSLELGDSALYFCASSVERGSSYEQYFGPGTRLTVT.

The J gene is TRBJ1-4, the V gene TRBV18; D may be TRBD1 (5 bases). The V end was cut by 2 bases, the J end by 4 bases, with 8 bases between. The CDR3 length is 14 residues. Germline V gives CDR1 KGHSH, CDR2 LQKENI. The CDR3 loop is CASSPGAINEKLFF. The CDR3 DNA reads TGTGCCAGCTCACCAGGGGCTATTAATGAAAAACTGTTTTTT.

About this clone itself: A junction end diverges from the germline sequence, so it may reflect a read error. As DNA, the CDR3 is TGTGCTAGCAGCTTAGCGGCGGGAGGGCCGAGCACCGGGGAGCTGTTTTTT. It translates to CASSLAAGGPSTGELFF. V and J are TRBV7-7 and TRBJ2-2, with 9 bases lining up with TRBD2. The CDR3 runs 17 residues. Germline CDR1 and CDR2: SSHAT and FNYEAQ (reference sequence).

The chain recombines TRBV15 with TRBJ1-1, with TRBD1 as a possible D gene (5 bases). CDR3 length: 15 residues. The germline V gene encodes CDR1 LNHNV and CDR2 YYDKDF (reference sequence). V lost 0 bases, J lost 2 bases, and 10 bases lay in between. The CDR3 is CATSRDTGVNTEAFF. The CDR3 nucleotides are TGTGCCACCAGCAGAGATACGGGGGTTAACACTGAAGCTTTCTTT.

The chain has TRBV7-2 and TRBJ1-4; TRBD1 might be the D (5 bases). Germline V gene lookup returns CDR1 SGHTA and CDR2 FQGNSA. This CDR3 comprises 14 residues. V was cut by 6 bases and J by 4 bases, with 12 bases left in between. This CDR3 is CASRSGPGNEKLFF. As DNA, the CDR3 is TGTGCCAGCAGGTCAGGGCCCGGTAATGAAAAACTGTTTTTT.